The 28 T cell receptor beta chains in this list originate from one sample, sequenced in a study of blood T cell repertoires in COVID-19. Measured with immunoSEQ multiplex PCR; TCRdb has only the in-frame clones, and not every one. The repertoire consists of 35,000 to 55,000 clones, with 70% to 90% occurring once and the leading ten covering over 10%. The sequenced sample consisted of peripheral blood. These receptors all come from a woman in her 70s in a cohort sampled during active COVID-19.

This clone was observed once. This chain connects TRBV30 to TRBJ2-7, with 9 bases lining up with TRBD1. CDR3 length: 15 residues. Per the germline V gene, CDR1 is GTSNPN and CDR2 is SVGIG (reference sequence). The V segment lost 5 bases and the J segment 9 bases; nucleotides outside the gene matches: 17. CDR3 region: CAWANPGQGWGGQYF. DNA for the CDR3: TGTGCCTGGGCTAATCCGGGACAGGGATGGGGGGGGCAGTACTTC.

The genes are TRBV28 and TRBJ1-5; 7 bases are shared with TRBD1. The V and J ends lost 8 bases and 2 bases, in that order; junction bases with no gene match: 6. CDR1 and CDR2 (germline): MDHEN, SYDVKM. The CDR3 consists of 14 residues. CDR3 DNA: TGTGCCAGCCGACAGGGAGGAGGCAATCAGCCCCAGCATTTT. The encoded protein is CASRQGGGNQPQHF.

This clone was found once. The rearrangement links TRBV18 to TRBJ2-5; a possible D gene is TRBD1 (6 bases). V was cut by 8 bases and J by 3 bases, with 13 bases left in between. Germline CDR1 reads KGHSH; CDR2 reads LQKENI. The CDR3 loop spans 13 amino acids. The CDR3 region has the DNA TGTGCCAGCCAGACTGGGGACAAAGAGACCCAGTACTTC. It specifies CASQTGDKETQYF.

In its sample, this clone was seen once. A much larger clone sits a single nucleotide away, making a read error possible. Other DNA variants within this sample encode the same CDR3. The J gene is TRBJ1-6, the V gene TRBV11-2; TRBD1 is a possible D gene (6 bases). Germline V CDR1 and CDR2: SGHAT, FQNNGV. The CDR3 contains 17 residues. V was pared by 1 base and J by 10 bases, with 20 bases between. The CDR3 reads CASSLVRGGAGDSPLHF. The CDR3 DNA follows: TGTGCCAGCAGCTTAGTTCGGGGGGGCGCGGGGGACTCACCCCTCCACTTT.

This clone is categorized as medium-sized. J is TRBJ2-2 and V is TRBV29-1, with TRBD2 matching over 10 bases. This CDR3 comprises 12 residues. J lost 12 bases, V lost 7 bases, and 8 bases had no gene match. CDR1 is SQVTM and CDR2 is ANQGSEA in the germline V gene. CDR3 in amino acids: CSAGTSGAKLFF. For the CDR3, the DNA is TGCAGCGCTGGTACTAGCGGGGCTAAGCTGTTTTTT.

This chain links TRBV4-1 with TRBJ2-7, with 11 nucleotides matching TRBD2. Trimming at V came to 0 bases and at J to 1 base, leaving 5 bases not matched to a gene. CDR1 is MGHRA and CDR2 is YSYEKL in the germline V gene. The CDR3 is 17 amino acids. The DNA of the CDR3 is TGCGCCAGCAGCCAAGATTTGGCTAGCGGGGGGTCCTACGAGCAGTACTTC. Its protein is CASSQDLASGGSYEQYF.

The J gene is TRBJ2-3, the V gene TRBV11-2, with 10 bases matching TRBD2. V dropped 1 base and J dropped 0; count of bases not matched to a gene: 1. CDR3 length: 16 residues. Looked up from germline, CDR1 is SGHAT and CDR2 is FQNNGV. CDR3 amino acids: CASSLGAGGSTDTQYF. CDR3 nucleotides: TGTGCCAGCAGCTTAGGAGCGGGAGGGAGCACAGATACGCAGTATTTT.

V and J are TRBV2 and TRBJ1-5, with D hard to call. In germline, CDR1 is SNHLY, CDR2 FYNNEI. The V and J ends lost 7 bases and 2 bases respectively, with 9 bases between them. The CDR3 has 13 residues. The CDR3 nucleotides read TGTGCCAGCACCCCGGGTCGCAATCAGCCCCAGCATTTT. Residues: CASTPGRNQPQHF.

CDR3 DNA sequence: TGTGCCAGCAGTGAATCAGGGGTCGGATATGGCTACACCTTC. Its protein is CASSESGVGYGYTF. This chain uses TRBV6-4 with TRBJ1-2, with a weak D call TRBD1 (6 bases). The CDR3 totals 14 residues. Germline values: CDR1 MRHNA, CDR2 SNTAGT. V was pared by 3 bases and J by 5 bases, with 13 bases between.

The V gene is TRBV9, the J gene TRBJ2-1; 13 bases agree with TRBD2. Germline lookup yields CDR1 SGDLS and CDR2 YYNGEE. Unmatched junction bases numbered 2, after V lost 3 bases and J lost 8 bases. The CDR3 extends over 14 amino acids. CDR3 nucleotides: TGTGCCAGCAGCGGGACTAGCGGGAGCTATGAGCAGTTCTTC. Amino acid sequence: CASSGTSGSYEQFF.

The rearrangement joins TRBV3-1 (or the pseudogene TRBV3-2) to TRBJ2-3, with a possible D match to TRBD2 (5 bases). Germline V CDR1 and CDR2: LGHDT, YNNKEL (reference sequence). CDR3 length equals 15 residues. V was trimmed by 1 base and J by 3 bases, leaving 11 bases between them. CDR3 DNA sequence: TGTGCCAGCAGCCAAGGAGGTAGCGTGACAGATACGCAGTATTTT. Its protein product is CASSQGGSVTDTQYF.

The chain is built from TRBV5-8 and TRBJ2-2; the match to TRBD1 covers 9 bases. V dropped 4 bases and J dropped 5; count of bases not matched to a gene: 9. This CDR3 contains 16 residues. Per the germline V gene, CDR1 is SGHTS and CDR2 is YDEGEE. For the CDR3, the DNA is TGTGCCAGCAGCCTCAAGGACAGGGGCCAAACCGGGGAGCTGTTTTTT. It specifies CASSLKDRGQTGELFF. The full variable domain, rest sourced from reference TRBV5-8 and TRBJ2-2, is EAGVTQSPTHLIKTRGQQATLRCSPISGHTSVYWYQQALGLGLQFLLWYDEGEERNRGNFPPRFSGRQFPNYSSELNVNALELEDSALYLCASSLKDRGQTGELFFGEGSRLTVL.

This clone was counted only a few times. The chain carries TRBV7-2 and TRBJ2-3; TRBD2 is a possible D gene (6 bases). Trimming took 3 bases from V and 0 from J, leaving 13 bases between them. CDR3 size: 16 residues. Germline CDR1 is SGHTA and CDR2 is FQGNSA. Written as DNA, the CDR3 is TGTGCCAGCAGCTTCTTTAGCGGCTTTAGCACAGATACGCAGTATTTT. This gives the protein CASSFFSGFSTDTQYF.

The genes are TRBV2 and TRBJ2-7, with TRBD1 identical over 11 bases. Germline V CDR1 and CDR2: SNHLY, FYNNEI. This CDR3 is built from 14 residues. The V gene end was trimmed by 6 bases and the J gene end by 5 bases; junction bases not matched to a gene: 6. The CDR3 DNA follows: TGTGCCAGCAGATCCGGGACAGGGGGGAACGAGCAGTACTTC. Its translation is CASRSGTGGNEQYF.

This rearrangement joins TRBV10-1 to TRBJ2-7; 8 nucleotides match TRBD1. Germline V gene lookup returns CDR1 WNHNN and CDR2 SYGVQD (reference sequence). This CDR3 contains 13 residues. J gave up 8 bases and V 6 bases, and 9 bases lay outside the gene matches. CDR3 bases: TGCGCCAGCAGCCGGGGACAGGAGCAACAGCAGTACTTC. This gives the protein CASSRGQEQQQYF.

This clone appeared once. This chain joins TRBV14 and TRBJ2-3, with 9 positions matching TRBD2. Germline values: CDR1 SGHDN, CDR2 FVKESK. V gave up 0 bases and J gave up 7 bases; unmatched junction bases: 8. The CDR3 consists of 16 residues. CDR3 nucleotides: TGTGCCAGCAGCCAAGAGTCCCTAGCGGGGTTGCATACGCAGTATTTT. It is translated as CASSQESLAGLHTQYF.

The rearrangement joins TRBV7-2 to TRBJ1-1, with TRBD1 matching 7 bases. Germline CDR1 SGHTA, CDR2 FQGNSA. CDR3 length equals 16 residues. The V and J ends lost 5 bases and 4 bases, in that order; junction bases with no gene match: 13. The CDR3: CASSPANRGRGTEAFF. CDR3 DNA: TGTGCCAGCAGCCCCGCTAACAGGGGTCGCGGCACTGAAGCTTTCTTT.

CDR3 nucleotides: TGCGCCAGCAGCTTGGCCCCGACAGTACCTAACTATGGCTACACCTTC. This sequence encodes CASSLAPTVPNYGYTF. This chain joins TRBV5-1 and TRBJ1-2; tentative D call: TRBD1 (5 bases). The CDR3 has 16 amino acids. V was pared by 0 bases and J by 0 bases, with 12 bases between. The germline V gene has CDR1 SGHRS and CDR2 YFSETQ.

This clone was seen just once. This chain joins TRBV6-2 or TRBV6-3 and TRBJ2-7, with 7 positions matching TRBD1. CDR3 length: 15 amino acids. The junction had 10 bases not matched to a gene; V was cut back by 6 bases and J by 2 bases. CDR1 MNHEY and CDR2 SVGEGT come from the germline V gene. As DNA, the CDR3 is TGTGCCAGCAGCTTTGCGACAGGGTGGCCCTACGAGCAGTACTTC. Its translation is CASSFATGWPYEQYF.

This clone was observed once. This rearrangement joins TRBV27 to TRBJ1-5; 9 nucleotides match TRBD1. J gave up 6 bases and V 4 bases, and 1 base lay outside the gene matches. Per the germline V gene, CDR1 is MNHEY and CDR2 is SMNVEV (reference sequence). This CDR3 region has 13 residues. This CDR3 is CASSYRGRQPQHF. CDR3 bases: TGTGCCAGCAGTTACAGGGGGCGTCAGCCCCAGCATTTT.

The chain has TRBV9 and TRBJ1-4; a weak D match, TRBD1 (5 bases). CDR3 length equals 15 residues. CDR1 and CDR2 from the germline V gene are SGDLS and YYNGEE. V gave up 2 bases and J gave up 4 bases, with 12 bases separating them. The CDR3 DNA follows: TGTGCCAGCAGCGTCGGAACAGGCATTAATGAAAAACTGTTTTTT. It yields the protein CASSVGTGINEKLFF.

The chain joins TRBV24-1 to TRBJ2-1; 8 nucleotides align to TRBD1. V shed 9 bases, J shed 5 bases, and the junction held 8 bases outside the gene matches. Germline loops: CDR1 KGHDR, CDR2 SFDVKD. The CDR3 consists of 14 residues. The DNA of the CDR3 is TGTGCCACCCAGACCGGGACAGGTAACAATGAGCAGTTCTTC. Encoded protein: CATQTGTGNNEQFF.

The rearrangement joins TRBV10-3 to TRBJ2-3, with 10 bases lining up with TRBD1. With V trimmed by 2 bases and J by 1 base, 0 bases remained unmatched. CDR3 length: 15 amino acids. Per germline, CDR1 ENHRY and CDR2 SYGVKD. The CDR3 reads CAISEDRGRTDTQYF. The CDR3 DNA reads TGTGCCATCAGTGAGGACAGGGGGCGCACAGATACGCAGTATTTT.

The rearrangement links TRBV9 to TRBJ1-1; D is undetermined. Trimming took 4 bases from V and 5 from J, leaving 12 bases between them. Germline V CDR1 and CDR2: SGDLS, YYNGEE. This CDR3 has 13 residues. The CDR3 protein is CASSISPETEAFF. The CDR3, as DNA: TGTGCCAGCAGCATTAGCCCCGAAACTGAAGCTTTCTTT.

The chain employs TRBV4-3 and TRBJ2-1, with 7 bases matching TRBD2. Per germline, CDR1 LGHNA and CDR2 YSLEER. After removal of 5 bases from V and 5 bases from J, the junction contained 6 bases not matched to a gene. CDR3 size: 14 residues. In DNA form, the CDR3 reads TGCGCCAGCAGCAAGCTAGCGGCAAACAATGAGCAGTTCTTC. It codes for CASSKLAANNEQFF.

The chain recombines TRBV7-2 with TRBJ2-7, with TRBD2 matching over 10 bases. The CDR3 totals 15 residues. Germline CDR1 is SGHTA and CDR2 is FQGNSA. The ends lost 5 bases at V and 4 bases at J; junction bases unmatched: 8. The CDR3 DNA follows: TGTGCCAGCAGCCCGACTAGCGGGTATGTATACGAGCAGTACTTC. Translated, it gives CASSPTSGYVYEQYF.

This chain joins TRBV10-1 and TRBJ1-3; maybe TRBD1 (6 bases). The CDR3 length is 16 residues. Germline V gives CDR1 WNHNN, CDR2 SYGVQD (reference sequence). Trimming took off 3 bases at V and 0 bases at J, with 12 bases between the two ends. The DNA of the CDR3 is TGCGCCAGCAGTGAATCACAGGGATTCTCTGGAAACACCATATATTTT. This codes for CASSESQGFSGNTIYF.

This chain links TRBV5-1 with TRBJ2-5, with 7 bases aligning to TRBD1. The CDR3 is 15 amino acids. Germline trimming cut 3 bases from V and 2 bases from J; bases unmatched to any gene: 7. The germline V gene has CDR1 SGHRS and CDR2 YFSETQ. CDR3: CASSSLGQRQETQYF. The CDR3 region has the DNA TGCGCCAGCAGCTCCCTGGGACAGCGGCAAGAGACCCAGTACTTC. Full variable domain (remainder filled in from reference TRBV5-1 and TRBJ2-5): KAGVTQTPRYLIKTRGQQVTLSCSPISGHRSVSWYQQTPGQGLQFLFEYFSETQRNKGNFPGRFSGRQFSNSRSEMNVSTLELGDSALYLCASSSLGQRQETQYFGPGTRLLVL.